What follows are 5 T cell receptor beta chains derived from one specimen sequenced in a study of T cells expressing NK-cell markers. TCRdb re-analyzed the 5' RACE reads; it lists each CDR3 protein once, without DNA. The data include 500,000 to 700,000 distinct CDR3 sequences; the top ten clones carry less than 4.5%. Sequencing was carried out using blood T cells: a sorted CD56 or NKG2C T cell subset, CD4+ or CD8+ T cells, or bulk PBMC T cells (not recorded which). These receptors were taken from a young man in good health.

The V and J genes are TRBV6-2 or TRBV6-3 and TRBJ2-3; the TCRdb D gene call, TRBD2, has no DNA to confirm it. Per the germline V gene, CDR1 is MNHEY and CDR2 is SVGEGT. This CDR3 comprises 16 residues. The CDR3 protein is CASKGLGRELGDTQYF.

The chain links TRBV14 to TRBJ2-3; the TRBD1 assignment by TCRdb is unverifiable without DNA. Germline loops: CDR1 SGHDN, CDR2 FVKESK. The CDR3 has 15 amino acids. The CDR3 loop reads CASSLRGDSLDTQYF.

The rearrangement links TRBV6-2 or TRBV6-3 to TRBJ2-7; the TCRdb D gene call, TRBD2, has no DNA to confirm it. CDR3 size: 17 residues. CDR1 MNHEY and CDR2 SVGEGT come from the germline V gene. This CDR3 reads CASSYSSLIAGVYEQYF.

The chain combines TRBV12-3 or TRBV12-4 with TRBJ1-4; checking the TCRdb D call of TRBD1 is not possible without DNA. This CDR3 has 20 amino acids. The CDR3 sequence is CASSSAELFFPGQDNEKLFF.

The rearrangement uses TRBV5-5 and TRBJ2-2; TCRdb reports TRBD2, a call that lacks DNA to check it against. The CDR3 spans 15 residues. Germline V gives CDR1 SGHKS, CDR2 YYEKEE (reference sequence). The CDR3 is CASSPGTSFTGELFF. Full variable domain (rest looked up from reference TRBV5-5 and TRBJ2-2): DAGVTQSPTHLIKTRGQQVTLRCSPISGHKSVSWYQQVLGQGPQFIFQYYEKEERGRGNFPDRFSARQFPNYSSELNVNALLLGDSALYLCASSPGTSFTGELFFGEGSRLTVL.